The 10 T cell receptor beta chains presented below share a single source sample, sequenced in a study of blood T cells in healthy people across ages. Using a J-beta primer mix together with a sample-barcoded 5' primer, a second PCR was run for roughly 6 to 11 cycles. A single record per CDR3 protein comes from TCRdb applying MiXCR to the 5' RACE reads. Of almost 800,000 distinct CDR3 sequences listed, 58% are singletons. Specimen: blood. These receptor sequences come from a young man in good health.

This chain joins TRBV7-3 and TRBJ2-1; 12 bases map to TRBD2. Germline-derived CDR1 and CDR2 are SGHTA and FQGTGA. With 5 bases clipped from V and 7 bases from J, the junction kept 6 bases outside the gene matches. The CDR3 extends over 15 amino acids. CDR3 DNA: TGTGCCAGCAGCCAGACTAGCGGGGGTCGAAATGAGCAGTTCTTC. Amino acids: CASSQTSGGRNEQFF.

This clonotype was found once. CDR3 bases: TGTGCCAGCAGGGCCGCTTGGGGCTACACCTTC. Translated: CASRAAWGYTF. The chain uses TRBV27 and TRBJ1-2; D is unclear. With 6 bases removed from V and 8 bases from J, the gap between germline ends came to 10 bases. The CDR3 has 11 residues. Germline V gene sequence: CDR1 MNHEY, CDR2 SMNVEV (reference sequence).

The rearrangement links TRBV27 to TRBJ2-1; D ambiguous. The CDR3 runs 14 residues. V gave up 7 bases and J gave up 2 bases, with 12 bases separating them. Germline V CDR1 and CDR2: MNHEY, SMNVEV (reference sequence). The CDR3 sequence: CASTLTGPYNEQFF. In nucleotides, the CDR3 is TGTGCCAGCACCCTCACCGGGCCCTACAATGAGCAGTTCTTC.

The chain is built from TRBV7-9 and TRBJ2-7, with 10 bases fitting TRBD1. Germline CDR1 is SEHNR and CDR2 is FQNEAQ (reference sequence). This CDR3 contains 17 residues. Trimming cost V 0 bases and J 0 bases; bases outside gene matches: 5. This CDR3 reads CASSLAPGQGISYEQYF. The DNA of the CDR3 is TGTGCCAGCAGCTTAGCGCCGGGACAGGGGATCTCCTACGAGCAGTACTTC.

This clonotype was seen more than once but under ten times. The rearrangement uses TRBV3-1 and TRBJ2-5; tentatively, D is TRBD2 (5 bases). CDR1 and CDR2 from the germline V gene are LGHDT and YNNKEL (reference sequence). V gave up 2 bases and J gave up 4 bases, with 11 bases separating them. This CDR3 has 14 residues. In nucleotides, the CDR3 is TGTGCCAGCAGCCAATACGGGGTGGGAGAGACCCAGTACTTC. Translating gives CASSQYGVGETQYF.

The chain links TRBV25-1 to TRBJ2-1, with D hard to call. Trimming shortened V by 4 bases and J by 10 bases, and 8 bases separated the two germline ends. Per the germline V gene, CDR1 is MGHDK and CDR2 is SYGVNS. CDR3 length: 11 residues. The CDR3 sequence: CASSALSEQFF. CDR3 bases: TGTGCCAGCAGTGCGTTATCGGAGCAGTTCTTC. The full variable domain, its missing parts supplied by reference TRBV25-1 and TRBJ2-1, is EADIYQTPRYLVIGTGKKITLECSQTMGHDKMYWYQQDPGMELHLIHYSYGVNSTEKGDLSSESTVSRIRTEHFPLTLESARPSHTSQYLCASSALSEQFFGPGTRLTVL.

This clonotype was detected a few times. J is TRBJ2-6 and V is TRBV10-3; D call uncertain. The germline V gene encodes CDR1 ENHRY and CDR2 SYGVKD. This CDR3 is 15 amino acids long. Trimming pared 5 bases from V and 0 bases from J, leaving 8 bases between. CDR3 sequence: CAISPEFSGANVLTF. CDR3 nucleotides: TGTGCCATCAGTCCCGAATTCTCTGGGGCCAACGTCCTGACTTTC.

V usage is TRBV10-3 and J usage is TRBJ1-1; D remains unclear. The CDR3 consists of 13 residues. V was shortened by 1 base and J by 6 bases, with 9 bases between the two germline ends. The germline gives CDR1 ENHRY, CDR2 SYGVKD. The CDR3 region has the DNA TGTGCCATCAGTGAGTTGGAGCGTGCTGAAGCTTTCTTT. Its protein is CAISELERAEAFF.

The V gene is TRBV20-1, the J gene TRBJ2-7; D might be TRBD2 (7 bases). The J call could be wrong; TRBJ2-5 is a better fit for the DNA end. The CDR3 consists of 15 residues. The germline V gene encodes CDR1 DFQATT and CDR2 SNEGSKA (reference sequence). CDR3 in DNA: TGCAGTGCTAGAGAGGACGGGGGGCTAGGGGAGACCCAGTACTTC. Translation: CSAREDGGLGETQYF.

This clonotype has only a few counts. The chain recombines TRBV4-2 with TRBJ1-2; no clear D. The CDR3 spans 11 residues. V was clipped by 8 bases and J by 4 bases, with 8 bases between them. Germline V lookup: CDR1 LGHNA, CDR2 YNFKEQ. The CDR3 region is CASGESYGYTF. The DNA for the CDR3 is TGTGCCAGCGGCGAGAGCTATGGCTACACCTTC.